This passage covers 21 T cell receptor beta chains from one sample sequenced in a study of blood T cell repertoires in COVID-19. Only in-frame clones appear in the TCRdb table, and some are missing; sequencing was by immunoSEQ multiplex PCR. The sample has tens of thousands of clones; 85% to 90% are singletons. The source material was peripheral blood. Receptors originate from a woman aged 60-70 years with acute or convalescent COVID-19.

V gene TRBV2 combines with J gene TRBJ2-5, with D possibly matching TRBD2 (6 bases). V was clipped by 7 bases and J by 1 base, with 16 bases between them. The CDR3 totals 15 residues. Germline CDR1 SNHLY, CDR2 FYNNEI. CDR3 in DNA: TGTGCCAGCACCCGACAGCGGGCGCCCCAAGAGACCCAGTACTTC. Translated: CASTRQRAPQETQYF.

This rearrangement joins TRBV12-5 to TRBJ2-1; unclear D gene. V lost 6 bases and J lost 2, with 11 bases in between. Germline values: CDR1 LGHNT, CDR2 FRNRAP. The CDR3 sequence is 14 residues long. DNA of the CDR3: TGTGCTAGTGGACAGACACGGCCCTACAATGAGCAGTTCTTC. As protein: CASGQTRPYNEQFF.

The gene calls are TRBV3-1 (or the pseudogene TRBV3-2) and TRBJ2-7; 7 nucleotides line up with TRBD2. Unmatched junction bases numbered 6, after V lost 4 bases and J lost 3 bases. Germline assignment: CDR1 LGHDT and CDR2 YNNKEL (reference sequence). This CDR3 is built from 14 residues. The CDR3 protein is CASSPGTTIYEQYF. CDR3 sequence (DNA): TGTGCCAGCAGCCCCGGGACTACTATCTACGAGCAGTACTTC.

The chain is built from TRBV10-2 and TRBJ1-3, with D possibly TRBD1 on 6 matching bases. Germline-derived CDR1 and CDR2 are WSHSY and SAAADI. V was cut by 6 bases and J by 0 bases, with 9 bases left in between. This CDR3 region has 14 residues. CDR3 residues: CASRGDNSGNTIYF. The CDR3 DNA follows: TGCGCCAGCAGGGGGGACAACTCTGGAAACACCATATATTTT.

CDR3 residues: CASSEVGLEAAQYF. The CDR3 region has the DNA TGTGCCAGCAGTGAAGTGGGACTAGAGGCGGCGCAGTATTTT. The chain combines TRBV6-1 with TRBJ2-3, with 8 positions matching TRBD2. The CDR3 runs 14 residues. Germline lookup yields CDR1 MNHNS and CDR2 SASEGT. After removal of 1 base from V and 10 bases from J, the junction contained 7 bases not matched to a gene.

This clone was recorded only once. The CDR3 here is CAFRPRGAETQYF. The CDR3, as DNA: TGTGCCTTCAGGCCCCGGGGAGCGGAGACCCAGTACTTC. The chain uses TRBV5-4 and TRBJ2-5; possible D gene TRBD2, 5 bases. Germline CDR1 and CDR2: SGHNT and YYREEE (reference sequence). The CDR3 is made up of 13 amino acids. Deletions cut 10 bases from V and 5 bases from J, with 18 bases between. Full variable domain (remainder filled in from reference TRBV5-4 and TRBJ2-5): ETGVTQSPTHLIKTRGQQVTLRCSSQSGHNTVSWYQQALGQGPQFIFQYYREEENGRGNFPPRFSGLQFPNYSSELNVNALELDDSALYLCAFRPRGAETQYFGPGTRLLVL.

This chain connects TRBV7-9 to TRBJ1-2, with TRBD1 matching over 11 bases. The trim removed 8 bases at V and 3 bases at J, leaving 5 bases unmatched. The CDR3 runs to 14 residues. Germline CDR1 is SEHNR and CDR2 is FQNEAQ (reference sequence). CDR3 protein: CASLPGQGDYGYTF. Written as DNA, the CDR3 is TGTGCCAGCCTACCGGGACAGGGGGACTATGGCTACACCTTC.

The V call is TRBV6-2 or TRBV6-3, the J call TRBJ2-5, with 9 bases aligning to TRBD2. The CDR3 is made up of 15 amino acids. Looked up from germline, CDR1 is MNHEY and CDR2 is SVGEGT. The J segment lost 0 bases and the V segment lost 4 bases, leaving 3 bases of the junction unmatched. CDR3 sequence reads: CASSSGTSYQETQYF. The CDR3 DNA sequence: TGTGCCAGCAGTTCCGGGACTAGCTACCAAGAGACCCAGTACTTC.

This clone showed up just once. The chain uses TRBV7-2 and TRBJ2-5, with D perhaps TRBD1 (6 bases). The CDR3 covers 15 residues. Trimming stripped 5 bases from V and 4 bases from J, with 17 bases between. Germline values: CDR1 SGHTA, CDR2 FQGNSA. CDR3 in amino acids: CASSPQQGRAETQYF. The CDR3 bases are TGTGCCAGCAGCCCCCAACAGGGCAGGGCAGAGACCCAGTACTTC.

Only a few counts were recorded for this clone. This chain uses TRBV6-5 with TRBJ2-2, with a tentative D call TRBD2 (6 bases). Trimming shortened V by 6 bases and J by 0 bases, and 11 bases separated the two germline ends. Germline CDR1 MNHEY, CDR2 SVGAGI. This CDR3 has 15 amino acids. As DNA, the CDR3 is TGTGCCAGCAGGTGGGGGGATGCGAACACCGGGGAGCTGTTTTTT. This gives the protein CASRWGDANTGELFF.

On this clone: Germline and junction disagree at one end, which may indicate a read error. V and J are TRBV13 and TRBJ2-7; 7 nucleotides align to TRBD2. The CDR3 has 13 residues. CDR1 and CDR2 from the germline V gene are PRHDT and FYEKMQ (reference sequence). CDR3 protein: CASSRWASGGLNF. As DNA, the CDR3 is TGTGCCAGCAGCCGCTGGGCTAGCGGCGGATTGAACTTC.

The V call is TRBV5-1, the J call TRBJ2-5; D may be TRBD1 (6 bases). This CDR3 is built from 20 residues. V was cut by 3 bases and J by 4 bases, with 31 bases left in between. Germline CDR1 and CDR2: SGHRS and YFSETQ. The chain's CDR3 is CASSSPPHPSLDRRAETQYF. Written as DNA, the CDR3 is TGCGCCAGCAGCTCCCCTCCGCACCCATCTCTAGACAGGAGAGCAGAGACCCAGTACTTC.

The chain uses TRBV7-8 and TRBJ1-1; D is undetermined. This CDR3 region has 13 residues. V lost 4 bases and J lost 7, with 13 bases in between. Germline CDR1 reads SGHVS; CDR2 reads FQNEAQ. The CDR3 nucleotides are TGTGCCAGCAGCTCGCCCAGGATGGATGAAGCTTTCTTT. Protein: CASSSPRMDEAFF. The full variable domain, completed using reference TRBV7-8 and TRBJ1-1, is GAGVSQSPRYKVAKRGQDVALRCDPISGHVSLFWYQQALGQGPEFLTYFQNEAQLDKSGLPSDRFFAERPEGSVSTLKIQRTQQEDSAVYLCASSSPRMDEAFFGQGTRLTVV.

The CDR3 DNA reads TGTGCCAGCAGCTACGACTTAGTAAGGAACACCATATATTTT. It translates to CASSYDLVRNTIYF. V gene TRBV5-5 combines with J gene TRBJ1-3; D is ambiguous. V lost 3 bases to trimming and J lost 7 bases, with 14 bases between them. The CDR3 length is 14 residues. From germline, CDR1 is SGHKS and CDR2 YYEKEE (reference sequence). Looking up the rest from reference TRBV5-5 and TRBJ1-3 gives the full variable domain: DAGVTQSPTHLIKTRGQQVTLRCSPISGHKSVSWYQQVLGQGPQFIFQYYEKEERGRGNFPDRFSARQFPNYSSELNVNALLLGDSALYLCASSYDLVRNTIYFGEGSWLTVV.

The chain links TRBV6-5 to TRBJ2-5, with D perhaps matching TRBD2 (6 bases). Deletions cut 9 bases from V and 1 base from J, with 12 bases between. CDR1 and CDR2 from the germline V gene are MNHEY and SVGAGI. The CDR3 loop spans 13 amino acids. CDR3 amino acids: CASRGLPQETQYF. The CDR3 DNA sequence: TGTGCCAGTAGGGGACTCCCCCAAGAGACCCAGTACTTC.

The J gene is TRBJ2-6, the V gene TRBV3-1 (or the pseudogene TRBV3-2); D is perhaps TRBD1 (5 bases). Germline-derived CDR1 and CDR2 are LGHDT and YNNKEL (reference sequence). This CDR3 region has 18 residues. V lost 2 bases and J 2 bases, leaving 16 bases between the germline ends. CDR3 residues: CASSQPLGPGAGANVLTF. The CDR3 DNA sequence: TGTGCCAGCAGCCAACCCCTGGGGCCTGGGGCTGGGGCCAACGTCCTGACTTTC.

The rearrangement uses TRBV3-1 (or the pseudogene TRBV3-2) and TRBJ1-6, with D possibly being TRBD1 (5 bases). Germline V CDR1 and CDR2: LGHDT, YNNKEL (reference sequence). CDR3 length equals 15 residues. V lost 4 bases, J lost 7 bases, and 14 bases lay in between. In DNA form, the CDR3 reads TGTGCCAGCAGCCTACAGGAAGGGGCAAATTCACCCCTCCACTTT. This codes for CASSLQEGANSPLHF.

This sequence joins TRBV5-6 and TRBJ2-2; D remains unclear. V shed 0 bases and J shed 7 bases, with 7 bases lying between them. This CDR3 spans 13 amino acids. CDR1 and CDR2 (germline): SGHDT, YYEEEE. CDR3 region: CASSLVSVGELFF. CDR3 DNA sequence: TGTGCCAGCAGCTTGGTGTCAGTCGGGGAGCTGTTTTTT.

DNA for the CDR3: TGTGCCAGCAGCGAATCTAGCGGGGCCTACAATGAGCAGTTCTTC. Its protein product is CASSESSGAYNEQFF. V gene TRBV9 combines with J gene TRBJ2-1; 9 bases match TRBD2. Germline values: CDR1 SGDLS, CDR2 YYNGEE. CDR3 length: 15 residues. V was pared by 3 bases and J by 2 bases, with 3 bases of the junction left unmatched.

This chain connects TRBV5-8 to TRBJ1-1, with D possibly TRBD1 on 6 matching bases. The CDR3 has 16 amino acids. The germline V and J ends were trimmed by 1 base and 1 base, with 14 bases remaining between them. Germline V CDR1 and CDR2: SGHTS, YDEGEE. For the CDR3, the DNA is TGTGCCAGCAGCTTGTTTTGGGCAGGGGCGAACACTGAAGCTTTCTTT. Translated, it gives CASSLFWAGANTEAFF.

The V and J genes are TRBV13 and TRBJ2-1; D gene uncertain. Germline V gene sequence: CDR1 PRHDT, CDR2 FYEKMQ (reference sequence). With 5 bases removed from V and 7 bases from J, the gap between germline ends came to 15 bases. This CDR3 spans 14 amino acids. CDR3: CASSTAALWNEQFF. The CDR3 DNA reads TGTGCCAGCAGCACCGCGGCCCTGTGGAATGAGCAGTTCTTC.